Sequencing of this T cell receptor (beta chain) was carried out in a study of identical twins. Template switching supplied a universal primer site; unique molecular identifiers were carried on the cDNA. TCRdb re-derived calls from the 5' RACE reads in MiXCR, one entry per CDR3 protein. The sample carries 690,000 or so distinct CDR3 sequences, roughly 6.2% recorded once. Every donor was a healthy Caucasian. Findings and caveats of the study: The study found excess low generation probability among twin-shared out-of-frame alpha sequences. Reduced insertions were recorded for abundant cord blood beta clonotypes, with no such pattern in memory repertoires.

Points on this clonotype: As yet, its antigen is unknown.

This CDR3 comprises 13 residues. The V gene lost 4 bases and the J gene lost 5 bases, with 12 bases spanning the gap. CDR1 and CDR2 (germline): SGHRS, YFSETQ. The receptor comes from a man in his late teens or twenties in good health. The sequenced sample was naive T cells sorted from blood. The chain employs TRBV5-1 and TRBJ2-5, with D perhaps matching TRBD2 (6 bases). In DNA form, the CDR3 reads TGCGCCAGCAGCCCGGGACTTTTGGAGACCCAGTACTTC. It yields the protein CASSPGLLETQYF.